The clone carrying this T cell receptor beta chain was detected many times. One entry per CDR3 protein results from TCRdb running MiXCR on the 5' RACE reads. Of around 52,000 distinct CDR3 sequences detected, more than 9% appear once; the ten largest clones hold roughly a tenth. This CDR3 contains 14 residues. V trimming: 10 bases; J trimming: 7 bases; junction bases outside the gene matches: 12. Per germline, CDR1 MNHEY and CDR2 SVGAGI. The data derive from a study of early T cells in non-severe SARS-CoV-2 infection. The chain has TRBV6-5 and TRBJ2-1; 8 bases match TRBD2. Sequencing used whole blood. The receptor was derived from an adult who was a healthcare worker with PCR-confirmed SARS-CoV-2 infection or an uninfected control (not recorded which). Here the CDR3 DNA reads TGTGCCACCGACCGGACTAGCTCGGGTAATGAGCAGTTCTTC. Amino acids: CATDRTSSGNEQFF.